The clone carrying this T cell receptor beta chain was recorded a few times. Assay: immunoSEQ multiplex PCR; the TCRdb copy retains only in-frame clones and omits some. Here the sample spans around 300,000 clones, around 90% being singletons. This entry comes from a study of blood T cell repertoires in COVID-19. This CDR3 contains 14 residues. Germline V gene lookup returns CDR1 SGHRS and CDR2 YFSETQ. Trimming took 3 bases from V and 1 from J, leaving 10 bases between them. The rearrangement joins TRBV5-1 to TRBJ2-5, with D possibly TRBD1 on 6 matching bases. This sequence originates from a man younger than 30 with active or convalescent COVID-19. Source material: peripheral blood. CDR3 nucleotide sequence: TGCGCCAGCAGCTCACAGGGACCCCAAGAGACCCAGTACTTC. Its translation is CASSSQGPQETQYF.